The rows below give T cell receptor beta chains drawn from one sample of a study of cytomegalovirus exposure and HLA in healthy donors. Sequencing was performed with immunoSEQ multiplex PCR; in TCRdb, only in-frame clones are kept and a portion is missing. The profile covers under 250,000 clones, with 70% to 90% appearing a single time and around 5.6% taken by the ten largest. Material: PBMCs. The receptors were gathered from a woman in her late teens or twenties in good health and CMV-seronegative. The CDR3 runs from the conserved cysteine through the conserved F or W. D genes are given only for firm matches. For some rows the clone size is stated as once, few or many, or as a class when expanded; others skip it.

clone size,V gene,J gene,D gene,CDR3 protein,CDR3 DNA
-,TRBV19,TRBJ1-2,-,CASSIQREQGRSYGYTF,TGTGCCAGTAGTATACAAAGAGAACAGGGCCGTAGCTATGGCTACACCTTC
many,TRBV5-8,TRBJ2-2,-,CASSLTGSFIGELFF,TGTGCCAGCAGTTTAACAGGCTCGTTTATCGGGGAGCTGTTTTTT
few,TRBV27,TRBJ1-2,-,CASSPIQGSGYGYTF,TGTGCCAGCAGTCCCATCCAAGGGTCCGGCTATGGCTACACCTTC
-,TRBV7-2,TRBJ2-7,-,CASSSLPVGWGYEQYF,TGTGCCAGCAGCTCCCTCCCCGTAGGTTGGGGTTACGAGCAGTACTTC
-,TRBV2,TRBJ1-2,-,CASSEVDGAVKGGYGYTF,TGTGCCAGCAGTGAAGTCGATGGCGCCGTTAAGGGCGGCTATGGCTACACCTTC
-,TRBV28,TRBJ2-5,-,CASSFGETQYF,TGTGCCAGCAGTTTCGGGGAGACCCAGTACTTC
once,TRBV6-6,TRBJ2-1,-,CASTEADEQFF,TGTGCCAGCACCGAGGCGGATGAGCAGTTCTTC
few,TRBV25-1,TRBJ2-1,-,CASSESLNEQFF,TGTGCCAGCAGTGAATCTCTAAATGAGCAGTTCTTC
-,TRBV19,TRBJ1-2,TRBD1,CASSTDRGPLYGYTF,TGTGCCAGTAGTACCGACAGGGGCCCTCTCTATGGCTACACCTTC
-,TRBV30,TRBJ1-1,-,CAWMDNTEAFF,TGTGCCTGGATGGATAACACTGAAGCTTTCTTT
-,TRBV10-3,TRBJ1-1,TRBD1,CAIRGQGNLVTEAFF,TGTGCCATCAGGGGACAGGGGAATTTGGTCACTGAAGCTTTCTTT
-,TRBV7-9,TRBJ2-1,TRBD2,CASSLALGTSGNNEQFF,TGTGCCAGCAGCTTAGCGCTAGGGACTAGCGGAAACAATGAGCAGTTCTTC
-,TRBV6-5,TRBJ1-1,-,CAIRTNIMENTEAFF,TGTGCCATCCGAACCAACATAATGGAGAACACTGAAGCTTTCTTT
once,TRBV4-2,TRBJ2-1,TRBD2,CASSQETSGGASNEQFF,TGTGCCAGCAGCCAAGAGACTAGCGGGGGGGCTTCCAATGAGCAGTTCTTC
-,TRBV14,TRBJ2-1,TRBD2,CASSSPGTSGHNEQFF,TGTGCCAGCAGCTCGCCCGGGACTAGCGGACACAATGAGCAGTTCTTC